The 6 T cell receptor beta chains listed next were all sequenced from one sample in a study of T-cell reconstitution after alpha-beta-depleted transplantation in children. TCRbeta library construction was performed incorporating unique molecular identifiers. In TCRdb, the PCR reads were re-called with MiXCR into one record per CDR3 protein. The sample lists around 600,000 distinct CDR3 sequences; roughly a tenth were seen once. The sample was PBMCs from the stem cell graft donor, taken from the stem cell graft. All receptors derive from a human donor who donated a stem cell graft to a child with acute myeloid leukemia.

The chain couples TRBV30 to TRBJ2-4, with 8 bases that match TRBD1. The V segment lost 1 base and the J segment 0 bases; nucleotides outside the gene matches: 11. The CDR3 spans 18 residues. In germline, CDR1 is GTSNPN, CDR2 SVGIG (reference sequence). The CDR3 region has the DNA TGTGCCTGGAGTGAGACAGGGGCTACGTACCTAGCCAAAAACATTCAGTACTTC. Translation gives CAWSETGATYLAKNIQYF.

The gene calls are TRBV20-1 and TRBJ2-5, with 11 bases that match TRBD2. Per germline, CDR1 DFQATT and CDR2 SNEGSKA (reference sequence). CDR3 length: 14 amino acids. V dropped 6 bases and J dropped 7; count of bases not matched to a gene: 10. Written as DNA, the CDR3 is TGCAGTGCGAGTAGCGGGAGGGCTACAAGGACCCAGTACTTC. It encodes CSASSGRATRTQYF.

Only a few counts were recorded for this clonotype. The chain employs TRBV10-3 and TRBJ2-7; 7 bases fit TRBD2. With 8 bases clipped from V and 4 bases from J, the junction kept 11 bases outside the gene matches. CDR1 and CDR2 (germline): ENHRY, SYGVKD. The CDR3 covers 14 residues. CDR3 amino acids: CAIGGGLHRYEQYF. The CDR3 coding sequence is TGTGCCATCGGGGGGGGACTCCATCGGTACGAGCAGTACTTC.

The chain combines TRBV29-1 with TRBJ2-5; 7 bases fit TRBD2. The CDR3 covers 14 residues. Germline CDR1 and CDR2: SQVTM and ANQGSEA. V shed 0 bases, J shed 12 bases, and the junction held 13 bases outside the gene matches. The CDR3 spells CSVEDGGAGFKEYF. The CDR3 DNA reads as TGCAGCGTTGAAGATGGGGGAGCGGGATTTAAGGAGTACTTC.

This clonotype was counted ten times or more. The chain couples TRBV28 to TRBJ2-7; D possibly uses TRBD1 or TRBD2 (5 bases each). V was trimmed by 5 bases and J by 3 bases, leaving 14 bases between them. Per germline, CDR1 MDHEN and CDR2 SYDVKM. The CDR3 consists of 14 residues. Written as DNA, the CDR3 is TGTGCCAGCAGTGCCGGGACGGTCCGCTACGAGCAGTACTTC. Translating it yields CASSAGTVRYEQYF.

The rearrangement uses TRBV12-3 or TRBV12-4 and TRBJ2-1; tentatively, D is TRBD2 (5 bases). The CDR3 sequence is 14 residues long. Trimming pared 3 bases from V and 5 bases from J, leaving 11 bases between. The CDR3 reads CASSFGLVDNEQFF. The DNA of the CDR3 is TGTGCCAGCAGTTTCGGACTGGTCGACAATGAGCAGTTCTTC.